This T cell receptor (beta chain) was sequenced during a study of siplizumab effects on memory and regulatory T cells (dated by TCRdb to between 2019 and 2020). With respect to the entire study: The study looked at the effect of siplizumab, an anti-CD2 antibody, on alloreactive T-cell subsets in allogeneic mixed lymphocyte reactions made from human PBMCs.

The protocol used for the library was the immunoSEQ multiplex PCR assay. Each sample had about 10^5 TCR templates assayed by the deep sequencing platform. Genomic DNA extracted from sorted T cells was used for TCRbeta CDR3 sequencing. The study's own analysis went as follows. The R programming language was used for clonal analysis of TCRbeta CDR3 data. Alloreactive CD4+ and CD8+ clones were identified by comparing unstimulated samples to CFSE-low samples taken after the reaction. By matching sequences to the repertoires of sorted unstimulated Treg and non-Treg cells, each alloreactive CD4+ clone was assigned a regulatory or non-regulatory origin. TCRdb took over this immuneACCESS table, retaining in-frame rearrangements with V and J assigned. Such tables are incomplete; in checked studies, under half of the missing clones stem from an unresolved V gene, and the remainder is unexplained. The V and J calls and clone size come from that table; D and trimming were worked out from the DNA. This sample lists some 100,000 clones; over 85% were detected once. Roughly 7.1% of the sample goes to the ten largest clones.

Overall study outcomes, separate from this receptor: Whether proliferating Tregs from siplizumab cultures actually had suppressive function was not functionally confirmed. The cumulative frequency of alloreactive sequences that could be traced back to unstimulated CD4+ memory T cells was significantly reduced by siplizumab. Sequences below about 10^-5 frequency were poorly captured, so only a minor fraction of alloreactive clones could be mapped to unstimulated subsets. Roughly 75-97% of proliferating CD4+ or CD8+ clones could not be assigned a naive or memory phenotype. In reactions with siplizumab, an average of approximately 70% of mappable alloreactive CD4+ clones were Treg-derived, compared with 26.9% in control reactions. Unstimulated naive T cells appeared more diverse than memory T cells, and naive cells seemed to contribute substantially to the alloresponse.

V is reduced by 0 bases and J by 9 bases, leaving a spacing of 12 bases between them. There are 14 amino acids in the CDR3, from cysteine to phenylalanine inclusive. Just the 42-base CDR3 DNA is kept, in frame starting at base 1. CDR1 and CDR2 (LGHNA, YSLEER) derive from the germline V gene. Sorted unstimulated T cells and proliferating T cells recovered from mixed lymphocyte reactions underwent TCRbeta CDR3 sequencing. Fresh whole blood from approximately ten HLA-typed healthy donors was used to isolate PBMCs. Only one count was recorded for this clone. The target of this receptor is not known. No quality values exist for individual bases; no much larger clone is one base distant.

This clonotype was obtained from a human donor in good health. The sequenced sample consisted of CD8+ T cells sorted from blood. Recombination joined TRBV4-3 with TRBJ2-1; too little of a D gene remains to name it. The CDR3 protein is CASSQDNGLREQFF. DNA sequence: TGCGCCAGCAGCCAAGATAACGGCCTCCGTGAGCAGTTCTTC.